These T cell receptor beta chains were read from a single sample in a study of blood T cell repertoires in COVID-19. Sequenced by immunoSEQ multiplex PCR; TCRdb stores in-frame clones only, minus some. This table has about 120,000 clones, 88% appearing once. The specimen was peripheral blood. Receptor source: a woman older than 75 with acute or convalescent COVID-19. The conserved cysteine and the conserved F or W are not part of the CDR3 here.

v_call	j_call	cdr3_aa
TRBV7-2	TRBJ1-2	ASSLASGTGEGYT
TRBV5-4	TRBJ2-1	ASSYASGGLYNEQF
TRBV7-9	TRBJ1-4	ASSLDSRGLATNEKLF
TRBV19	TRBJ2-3	ASSIQGTDTQY
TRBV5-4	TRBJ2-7	ASSRRDRAREQY
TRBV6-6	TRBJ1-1	ASSYLQLNTEAF
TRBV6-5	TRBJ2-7	ASRGQAYEQY
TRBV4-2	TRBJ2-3	ASSQGAGTSTDTQY
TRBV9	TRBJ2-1	ASSVLPARTSGVGEQF
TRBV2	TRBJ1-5	ASAEVRDQPQH
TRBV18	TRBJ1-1	ASSPDAVAF
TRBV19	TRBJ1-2	ASSISGANYGYT
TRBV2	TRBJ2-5	ASSLGGGETQY
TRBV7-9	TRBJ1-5	ASSLEGVGNQPQH
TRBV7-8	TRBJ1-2	ASSLGGQALYGYT
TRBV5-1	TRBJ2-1	ASSLAGLSSGRGNEQF
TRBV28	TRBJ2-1	ASSLAGATYNEQF
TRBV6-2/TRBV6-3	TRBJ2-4	ASSSGLAKNIQY
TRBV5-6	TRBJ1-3	ASSFLRTGLSGNTIY
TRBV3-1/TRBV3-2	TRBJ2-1	ASKAGGYNEQF
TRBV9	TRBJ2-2	ASSVEGRLAENTGELF
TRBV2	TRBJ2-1	ASRAGLAGVF
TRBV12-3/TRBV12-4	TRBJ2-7	ASRTGQGGEQY
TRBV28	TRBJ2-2	DYRGRLRELF
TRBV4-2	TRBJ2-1	ASSPLVGGGRSDEQF
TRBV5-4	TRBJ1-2	ASRGRDYGYT
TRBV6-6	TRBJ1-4	ASSLQGQGEKLF
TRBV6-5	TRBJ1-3	ASSSQGATGNTIY
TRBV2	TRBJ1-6	ASGGQAVYNSPLH
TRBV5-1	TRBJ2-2	ASSAAGGAGGELF
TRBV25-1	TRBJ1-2	ASSESGKAANYGYT
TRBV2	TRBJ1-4	ASPDRSNEKLF
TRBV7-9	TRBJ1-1	ASSLDGRAGSEAF
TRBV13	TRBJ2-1	ASSRTGIYNEQF
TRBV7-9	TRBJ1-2	ASSVDQGPNYGYT
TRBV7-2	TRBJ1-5	ASSFATGGAEPQH
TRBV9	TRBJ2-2	ASSVGGTGELF
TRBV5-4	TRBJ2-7	ASSLGRPPAKEQY
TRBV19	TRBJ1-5	ASSMSGGWGSNQPQH
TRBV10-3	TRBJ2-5	AISAGGETQY
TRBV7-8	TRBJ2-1	ASSLVPRGSSYNEQF
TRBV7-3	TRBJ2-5	ASSVGRWETQY